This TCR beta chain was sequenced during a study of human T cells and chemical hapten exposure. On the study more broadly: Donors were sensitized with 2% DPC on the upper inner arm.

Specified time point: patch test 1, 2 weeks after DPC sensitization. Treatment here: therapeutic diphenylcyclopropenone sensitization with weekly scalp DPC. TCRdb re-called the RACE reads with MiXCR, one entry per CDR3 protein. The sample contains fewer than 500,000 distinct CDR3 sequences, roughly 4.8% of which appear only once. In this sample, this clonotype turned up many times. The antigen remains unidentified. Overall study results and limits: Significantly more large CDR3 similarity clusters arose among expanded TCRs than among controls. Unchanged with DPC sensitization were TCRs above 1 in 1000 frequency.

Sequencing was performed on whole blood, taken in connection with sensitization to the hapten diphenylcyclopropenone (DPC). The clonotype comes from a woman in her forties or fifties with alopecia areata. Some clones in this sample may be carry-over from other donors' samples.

CDR3 sequence: CASRLDRGTEAFF. The CDR3 DNA reads as TGTGCCAGCAGACTCGACAGGGGAACTGAAGCTTTCTTT. The V gene is TRBV27, the J gene TRBJ1-1; 8 nucleotides match TRBD1. The V segment lost 6 bases and the J segment 5 bases; nucleotides outside the gene matches: 5. Germline CDR1 reads MNHEY; CDR2 reads SMNVEV (reference sequence). This CDR3 spans 13 amino acids.